The entry below gives a single TCR beta chain sequence along with its context. Repertoires were generated with immunoSEQ multiplex PCR, while TCRdb's copy carries only in-frame clones and drops some. Of about 210,000 clones listed, approximately 78% are singletons. These data come from a study of blood T cell repertoires in COVID-19. Study-level background: Acute and convalescent COVID-19 samples came from the United States, Italy and Spain.

With V trimmed by 4 bases and J by 2 bases, 8 bases remained unmatched. Germline CDR1 is MNHEY and CDR2 is SMNVEV (reference sequence). The CDR3 spans 17 residues. Material: peripheral blood. This chain joins TRBV27 and TRBJ2-3; TRBD2 agrees at 11 bases. The TCR comes from a woman in her 70s with COVID-19, enrolled during active disease. Written as DNA, the CDR3 is TGTGCCAGCAGTTCCCCTGGACTAGCGGGTATCACAGATACGCAGTATTTT. Amino acids: CASSSPGLAGITDTQYF.